This is a list of T cell receptor beta chains from one sample in a study of siplizumab effects on memory and regulatory T cells. TCRdb's copy holds only in-frame clones and misses some; the assay was immunoSEQ multiplex PCR. The data hold roughly 120,000 clones, with under 95% observed a single time. The sample comprised Tregs sorted from blood. These receptors originate from a human donor in good health. Each CDR3 is given with its conserved first and last residue. D genes are given only for firm matches. Size tells how often a clone was seen (once, few, many) or the class of an expanded clone, and some rows leave it out.

d_gene	j_gene	v_gene	abundance	CDR3nt	CDR3aa
TRBD1	TRBJ2-7	TRBV6-1	NA	TGTGCCAGCAGTGAAGGTGGGACAGGGTCTTCCGAGCAGTACTTC	CASSEGGTGSSEQYF
TRBD2	TRBJ2-7	TRBV7-9	NA	TGTGCCAGCAGCTCGAGGCGGGAGACGGGCGAGCAGTACTTC	CASSSRRETGEQYF
NA	TRBJ2-7	TRBV10-3	NA	TGTGCCATCAGTGGTGGACGGGGAAGCTCCTACGAGCAGTACTTC	CAISGGRGSSYEQYF
NA	TRBJ2-7	TRBV29-1	NA	TGCAGCGTTGATTGGGGCAGTACCCACGAGCAGTACTTC	CSVDWGSTHEQYF
TRBD2	TRBJ2-1	TRBV9	NA	TGTGCCAGCAGCGCTGGGACTAGCGGCTACAATGAGCAGTTCTTC	CASSAGTSGYNEQFF
NA	TRBJ2-3	TRBV7-9	NA	TGTGCCAGCAGCTACTGGCGGGCGTCAGGTAGCACAGATACGCAGTATTTT	CASSYWRASGSTDTQYF
TRBD1	TRBJ1-1	TRBV5-5	NA	TGTGCCAGCAGCTTCATGGACAGGAAGGGTTTGGGAGCTTTCTTT	CASSFMDRKGLGAFF
NA	TRBJ2-1	TRBV6-1	few	TGTGCCAGCAGTCCCGGTTCGTTCTCCTACAATGAGCAGTTCTTC	CASSPGSFSYNEQFF
NA	TRBJ2-7	TRBV4-2	NA	TGTGCCAGCAGCCAATTACGGGGTTACGAGCAGTACTTC	CASSQLRGYEQYF
TRBD1	TRBJ1-1	TRBV6-7	NA	TGTGCCAGCAGTTACAGGGGAGCACGGACAGGGGCTACGAACACTGAAGCTTTCTTT	CASSYRGARTGATNTEAFF
TRBD1	TRBJ1-2	TRBV5-1	NA	TGCGCCAGCAGCGAAGGAGACAGGGGCAGAAGGAATGGCTACACCTTC	CASSEGDRGRRNGYTF
NA	TRBJ1-5	TRBV6-1	NA	TGTGCCAGCAGTGCGGTGAGCAATCAGCCCCAGCATTTT	CASSAVSNQPQHF
TRBD1	TRBJ1-2	TRBV2	NA	TGTGCCAGCAGTCCGGGACAGGAGGCAGGCTACACCTTC	CASSPGQEAGYTF
TRBD1	TRBJ1-2	TRBV5-1	NA	TGCGCCAGCAGCGGAGGACAGGGGGCTGACTATGGCTACACCTTC	CASSGGQGADYGYTF
NA	TRBJ2-1	TRBV30	NA	TGTGCCTGGAGTCTATTCAGTAATGAGCAGTTCTTC	CAWSLFSNEQFF
NA	TRBJ2-1	TRBV5-1	NA	TGCGCCAGCAGCCAGGCGGACAGAAGCTTGGGGGATGAGCAGTTCTTC	CASSQADRSLGDEQFF
NA	TRBJ2-5	TRBV19	NA	TGTGCCAGTAGTACCGACCCCCAAGAGACCCAGTACTTC	CASSTDPQETQYF
TRBD1	TRBJ2-1	TRBV7-9	NA	TGTGCCAGCAGCTTAGGACAGGGGGCGTACAATGAGCAGTTCTTC	CASSLGQGAYNEQFF
NA	TRBJ2-6	TRBV6-6	NA	TGTGCCAGCAGTCAGGGTAGGGGGGCCAACGTCCTGACTTTC	CASSQGRGANVLTF
NA	TRBJ2-1	TRBV7-3	NA	TGTGCCAGCAGCTTAGGAAGGGGTAAGGCTCGCAATGAGCAGTTCTTC	CASSLGRGKARNEQFF
TRBD2	TRBJ2-7	TRBV7-8	NA	TGTGCCAGCAGCCGAACTAGCGACCGTTCCCACGAGCAGTACTTC	CASSRTSDRSHEQYF
NA	TRBJ2-1	TRBV4-1	NA	TGCGCCAGCAGCCAAGGTACCTCAGGGGGCCGGGGGGTTTATGAGCAGTTCTTC	CASSQGTSGGRGVYEQFF
NA	TRBJ2-5	TRBV2	NA	TGTGCCAGCAGTTCCAAGGGGGGGCCCTGGCAAGAGACCCAGTACTTC	CASSSKGGPWQETQYF
NA	TRBJ1-1	TRBV19	NA	TGTGCCAGTAGTATCTGGGAGAACACTGAAGCTTTCTTT	CASSIWENTEAFF
NA	TRBJ2-7	TRBV7-9	NA	TGTGCCAGCAGCTTGATGGGCCTCGAGCAGTACTTC	CASSLMGLEQYF
NA	TRBJ1-5	TRBV6-4	NA	TGTGCCAGCAGTGCTGAAAGCAATCAGCCCCAGCATTTT	CASSAESNQPQHF
NA	TRBJ2-7	TRBV5-4	NA	TGTGCCAGCAGCTTGGACCTGACAGGCCCATTCTACGAGCAGTACTTC	CASSLDLTGPFYEQYF
NA	TRBJ1-2	TRBV6-5	NA	TGTGCCAGCAGTTACTCACGGGGGAACTATGGCTACACCTTC	CASSYSRGNYGYTF
NA	TRBJ2-7	TRBV9	NA	TGTGCCAGCAGCGTAGGCCCGGACGGGTACGAGCAGTACTTC	CASSVGPDGYEQYF
NA	TRBJ2-5	TRBV11-3	NA	TGTGCCAGCAGCTTATATGGGGGGTCGCAAGAGACCCAGTACTTC	CASSLYGGSQETQYF
NA	TRBJ1-6	TRBV2	NA	TGTGCCAGCAGTGCACAGGGCCACTATTCACCCCTCCACTTT	CASSAQGHYSPLHF
NA	TRBJ1-5	TRBV19	NA	TGTGCCAGTAGCGTGGGGGGGGCCAGCGGTCAGCCCCAGCATTTT	CASSVGGASGQPQHF
NA	TRBJ2-7	TRBV5-1	NA	TGCGCCAGCAGCATAGCCATAAGTTTCGTCTACGAGCAGTACTTC	CASSIAISFVYEQYF
NA	TRBJ2-2	TRBV12-2	NA	TGTGCAAGTCGCTTCCCCCTTTGTCCGACTAGCGGGAACACCGGGGAGCTGTTTTTT	CASRFPLCPTSGNTGELFF
TRBD1	TRBJ1-5	TRBV14	NA	TGTGCCAGCAGCCTGACAGGGCAGGGTCAGCCCCAGCATTTT	CASSLTGQGQPQHF
TRBD2	TRBJ2-1	TRBV27	NA	TGTGCCAGCAGCCTCCACCGTATGAGAGCGGGAGGGCCAAAAGGGTCCTACAATGAGCAGTTCTTC	CASSLHRMRAGGPKGSYNEQFF
NA	TRBJ2-2	TRBV6-1	NA	TGTGCCAGCCTAAGGGGGAACACCGGGGAGCTGTTTTTT	CASLRGNTGELFF
NA	TRBJ1-1	TRBV10-3	NA	TGTGCCATCAGTGCGTCGATACCGGGGCGGGAGGTCAGGACCACTGAAGCTTTCTTT	CAISASIPGREVRTTEAFF
NA	TRBJ1-5	TRBV2	NA	TGTGCCAGCAGTGATGGGGGACTTAGGGGCCGGTCCAATCAGCCCCAGCATTTT	CASSDGGLRGRSNQPQHF
NA	TRBJ2-7	TRBV2	once	TGTGCCAGCAGTGATCCGGCTTCTTACGAGCAGTACTTC	CASSDPASYEQYF
NA	TRBJ2-3	TRBV19	NA	TGTGCCAGTAGTATCGGCAGGAGCACAGATACGCAGTATTTT	CASSIGRSTDTQYF
NA	TRBJ1-4	TRBV19	NA	TGTGCCAGTAGAGGCCAGTCTAATGAAAAACTGTTTTTT	CASRGQSNEKLFF
NA	TRBJ2-7	TRBV21-1	NA	TGTGCCAGCATTTCCTGGCGGACAATTCACTACGAGCAGTACTTC	CASISWRTIHYEQYF
NA	TRBJ1-1	TRBV2	NA	TGTGCCAGCAGATATGGGGGTACTGAAGCTTTCTTT	CASRYGGTEAFF
TRBD1	TRBJ2-7	TRBV4-1	NA	TGCGCCAGCAGCCACAGACAGGGCTCCTACGAGCAGTACTTC	CASSHRQGSYEQYF
NA	TRBJ2-7	TRBV2	once	TGTGCCAGCAGTGGAAACCGGGGTACCTACGAGCAGTACTTC	CASSGNRGTYEQYF
TRBD2	TRBJ2-1	TRBV5-6	NA	TGTGCCAGCAGTTACCTGAGGACAACTAGCGGGAGCTTTGATGAGCAGTTCTTC	CASSYLRTTSGSFDEQFF
NA	TRBJ2-5	TRBV5-1	NA	TGCGCCAGCAGCTTGGGGGGGCGAGAGACCCAGTACTTC	CASSLGGRETQYF
NA	TRBJ2-5	TRBV2	NA	TGTGCCAGCAGTGAGACTCAGGCCGGAAAGGGGACCCAGTACTTC	CASSETQAGKGTQYF
TRBD1	TRBJ2-2	TRBV4-2	NA	TGTGCCAGCTCTGGACAGGGCCTCACCGGGGAGCTGTTTTTT	CASSGQGLTGELFF
NA	TRBJ2-1	TRBV19	NA	TGTGCCAGTAGTATAGCGGGAAAGGTTCTCTACAATGAGCAGTTCTTC	CASSIAGKVLYNEQFF
NA	TRBJ2-2	TRBV9	NA	TGTGCCAGCAGTCTGTTCGCAGGGGAGCTGTTTTTT	CASSLFAGELFF
TRBD1	TRBJ1-5	TRBV19	NA	TGTGCCAGTAAAAAACTGAGGACAGGGGGCGAACTTAGCAATCAGCCCCAGCATTTT	CASKKLRTGGELSNQPQHF
TRBD1	TRBJ2-7	TRBV10-3	NA	TGTGCCATCAGGCCGGGACAGACCTACGAGCAGTACTTC	CAIRPGQTYEQYF
TRBD1	TRBJ2-1	TRBV19	NA	TGTGCCAGTAGTGACCTGGGACAGGGGATACACAATGAGCAGTTCTTC	CASSDLGQGIHNEQFF
NA	TRBJ1-1	TRBV7-9	NA	TGTGCCAGCAGCTGGCGCGGGGGGCGGACTGAAGCTTTCTTT	CASSWRGGRTEAFF
TRBD1	TRBJ2-7	TRBV5-1	NA	TGCGCCAGCAGCCGTGCCGGGACAGGGTCCTACGAGCAGTACTTC	CASSRAGTGSYEQYF
NA	TRBJ1-5	TRBV18	few	TGTGCCAGCTCACCACCATCTCCAGGGTCAGCCCAGCATTTT	CASSPPSPGSAQHF